These 17 T cell receptor beta chains came from one sample sequenced in a study of cytomegalovirus exposure and HLA in healthy donors. Primers included in the PCR were 60 Vbeta and 13 Jbeta primers. TCRdb's copy holds only in-frame clones and misses some; the assay was immunoSEQ multiplex PCR. The sample carries over 70,000 clones, roughly 67% recorded once. Sample: PBMCs. All receptors derive from a man aged 35 to 55 in good health and CMV-seropositive.

The chain employs TRBV29-1 and TRBJ1-1; maybe TRBD1 (5 bases). Deletions cut 6 bases from V and 5 bases from J, with 16 bases between. Germline V gene sequence: CDR1 SQVTM, CDR2 ANQGSEA. CDR3 size: 13 residues. The CDR3 coding sequence is TGCAGCGTGGCCCTGGGGGGAAATACTGAAGCTTTCTTT. As protein: CSVALGGNTEAFF.

CDR3 sequence: CASSVDSLVYF. The CDR3 bases are TGCGCCAGCAGCGTGGACAGTCTGGTGTATTTT. The J gene is TRBJ2-3, the V gene TRBV5-1, with a tentative D call TRBD1 (6 bases). The CDR3 totals 11 residues. Germline V lookup: CDR1 SGHRS, CDR2 YFSETQ. The V and J ends lost 4 bases and 14 bases respectively, with 14 bases between them.

This clone has just a few counts. This sequence joins TRBV1 and TRBJ2-2; TRBD2 is the table's D call, not checked against the DNA. TRBV1 counts as a pseudogene. The CDR3 has 15 amino acids. Written as DNA, the CDR3 is TGCACCAGCAGCCCACTGGGGGGGGAACACCGGGGAGCTGTTTTT. Protein sequence: CTSSPLGGEHRGAVF.

The rearrangement joins TRBV6-5 to TRBJ2-6; 8 bases match TRBD1. CDR1 MNHEY and CDR2 SVGAGI come from the germline V gene. The CDR3 is 16 residues long. V shed 2 bases and J 2 bases; nucleotides not matched to a gene: 2. CDR3 nucleotide sequence: TGTGCCAGCAGTTACCAGGACAGGGCTGGGGCCAACGTCCTGACTTTC. Amino acid sequence: CASSYQDRAGANVLTF.

This clone has more than one count but fewer than ten. This CDR3 is also generated by other DNA sequences in the sample. V is TRBV5-1 and J is TRBJ2-7, with D unresolved. Between the trimmed V and J ends, which lost 7 bases and 2 bases, there was a span of 16 bases. Germline assignment: CDR1 SGHRS and CDR2 YFSETQ. This CDR3 comprises 14 residues. The CDR3 DNA reads TGCGCCAGCTCCGACACTGGCAGCACCTACGAGCAGTACTTC. It specifies CASSDTGSTYEQYF.

This chain uses TRBV19 with TRBJ1-2, with 9 positions matching TRBD1. The V and J ends lost 10 bases and 4 bases, in that order; junction bases with no gene match: 16. Germline V gene data show CDR1 as LNHDA and CDR2 as SQIVND (reference sequence). This CDR3 is 16 amino acids long. The CDR3 loop reads CAIHRDRERRAYGYTF. CDR3 bases: TGTGCCATCCACCGGGACAGGGAAAGGAGGGCCTATGGCTACACCTTC.

This clone was counted a single time. Other DNA variants within this sample encode the same CDR3. This sequence joins TRBV5-4 and TRBJ2-1, with TRBD1 identical over 8 bases. Germline V gene lookup returns CDR1 SGHNT and CDR2 YYREEE (reference sequence). Germline trimming cut 7 bases from V and 7 bases from J; bases unmatched to any gene: 10. This CDR3 is 14 amino acids long. The CDR3: CASHYQGARNEQFF. CDR3 in DNA: TGTGCCAGCCATTATCAGGGGGCGCGTAATGAGCAGTTCTTC.

V gene TRBV14 combines with J gene TRBJ1-6; D is unresolved. Trimming pared 9 bases from V and 9 bases from J, leaving 15 bases between. The CDR3 consists of 13 residues. Germline V gene data show CDR1 as SGHDN and CDR2 as FVKESK. This chain's CDR3 is CASGPRESSPLHF. The CDR3 DNA follows: TGTGCCAGTGGACCGCGGGAGAGTTCACCCCTCCACTTT.

V and J are TRBV7-9 and TRBJ1-2, with a tentative D call TRBD1 (5 bases). Germline lookup yields CDR1 SEHNR and CDR2 FQNEAQ (reference sequence). This CDR3 has 14 amino acids. V shed 3 bases and J shed 7 bases, with 15 bases lying between them. DNA of the CDR3: TGTGCCAGCAGCTTGCTCGGGACTCTTGGTGGCTACACCTTC. This sequence encodes CASSLLGTLGGYTF.

The chain is built from TRBV30 and TRBJ1-1, with D possibly TRBD1 on 6 matching bases. Trimming took off 7 bases at V and 4 bases at J, with 19 bases between the two ends. This CDR3 region has 14 residues. Germline values: CDR1 GTSNPN, CDR2 SVGIG (reference sequence). As DNA, the CDR3 is TGTGCCTACCGATCCCACAGGGACGGCACTGAAGCTTTCTTT. Encoded protein: CAYRSHRDGTEAFF.

This chain joins TRBV9 and TRBJ1-1; D unresolved. The CDR3 spans 15 residues. Germline lookup yields CDR1 SGDLS and CDR2 YYNGEE. V was trimmed by 2 bases and J by 1 base, leaving 12 bases between them. The CDR3 sequence is CASSVGQQSNTEAFF. The CDR3 DNA is TGTGCCAGCAGCGTGGGCCAGCAATCGAACACTGAAGCTTTCTTT. Combining the CDR3 with reference TRBV9 and TRBJ1-1 gives the whole variable domain DSGVTQTPKHLITATGQRVTLRCSPRSGDLSVYWYQQSLDQGLQFLIQYYNGEERAKGNILERFSAQQFPDLHSELNLSSLELGDSALYFCASSVGQQSNTEAFFGQGTRLTVV.

This chain connects TRBV6-6 to TRBJ2-7, with 9 nucleotides matching TRBD1. CDR3 length: 14 amino acids. CDR1 and CDR2 (germline): MNHNY, SVGAGI (reference sequence). V shed 2 bases and J 6 bases; nucleotides not matched to a gene: 5. The CDR3 loop is CASSYGTGKGEQYF. DNA for the CDR3: TGTGCCAGCAGTTACGGGACAGGGAAAGGCGAGCAGTACTTC.

The chain uses TRBV28 and TRBJ1-4; 11 bases line up with TRBD1. The ends lost 5 bases at V and 5 bases at J; junction bases unmatched: 4. The germline V gene has CDR1 MDHEN and CDR2 SYDVKM. The CDR3 sequence is 15 residues long. The CDR3, as DNA: TGTGCCAGCAGTCCAGGGGACAGGGGGAATGAAAAACTGTTTTTT. Residues: CASSPGDRGNEKLFF.

This clone was detected once. The J gene is TRBJ1-1, the V gene TRBV10-3, with TRBD1 identical over 7 bases. Germline CDR1 and CDR2: ENHRY and SYGVKD. CDR3 length: 16 amino acids. Unmatched junction bases numbered 8, after V lost 4 bases and J lost 0 bases. The CDR3 protein is CAISGFPGQLNTEAFF. The CDR3 DNA is TGTGCCATCAGTGGGTTCCCGGGACAGTTGAACACTGAAGCTTTCTTT.

Only one count was recorded for this clone. V is TRBV6-5 and J is TRBJ1-5; 7 positions agree with TRBD1. Germline lookup yields CDR1 MNHEY and CDR2 SVGAGI. The CDR3 covers 14 residues. The junction had 3 bases not matched to a gene; V was cut back by 6 bases and J by 1 base. Here the CDR3 DNA reads TGTGCCAGCAGGCCGACAGGGAGCAATCAGCCCCAGCATTTT. As protein: CASRPTGSNQPQHF.

This sequence joins TRBV27 and TRBJ2-1, with D maybe TRBD2 (5 bases). CDR3 length equals 13 residues. The V and J ends lost 3 bases and 8 bases respectively, with 11 bases between them. Germline-derived CDR1 and CDR2 are MNHEY and SMNVEV (reference sequence). The CDR3 spells CASSLGVPDEQFF. CDR3 in DNA: TGTGCCAGCAGTTTGGGAGTCCCGGATGAGCAGTTCTTC.

V usage is TRBV28 and J usage is TRBJ1-1; 8 bases align to TRBD1. This CDR3 has 12 amino acids. Losses at the gene ends were 10 bases for V and 1 base for J; bases not matched to a gene: 2. Germline CDR1 MDHEN, CDR2 SYDVKM. The CDR3: CATGQANTEAFF. DNA for the CDR3: TGTGCCACGGGACAGGCGAACACTGAAGCTTTCTTT.